Listed here are 9 T cell receptor beta chains from one sample, sequenced in a study of shared clonotypes between healthy human individuals. Naivety among CD8 cells was defined by CD45RO negativity and positive CCR7 selection, thereby excluding terminally differentiated effector memory CD45RA+ cells. Some clones are missing from TCRdb's copy, which holds only in-frame ones; the method was immunoSEQ multiplex PCR. The table lists hundreds of thousands of clones, roughly 96% of them singletons. The sample taken for sequencing was naive CD8+ T cells sorted from blood. The receptors originated from a woman in her 30s in good health.

This clone has just one count. V usage is TRBV7-9 and J usage is TRBJ1-1, with TRBD1 as a possible D gene (5 bases). CDR1 SEHNR and CDR2 FQNEAQ come from the germline V gene (reference sequence). The CDR3 runs 11 residues. V was pared by 4 bases and J by 7 bases, with 7 bases between. The CDR3 sequence is CASSSQGEAFF. DNA for the CDR3: TGTGCCAGCAGCTCCCAGGGTGAAGCTTTCTTT.

The rearrangement uses TRBV28 and TRBJ1-2; perhaps TRBD1 as D (6 bases). Germline lookup yields CDR1 MDHEN and CDR2 SYDVKM. Trimming removed 2 bases at V and 8 bases at J, with 18 bases between. The CDR3 spans 15 residues. The CDR3 region is CASSLIQTGSQGYTF. In DNA, the CDR3 is TGTGCCAGCAGTTTAATCCAAACAGGGTCGCAGGGCTACACCTTC.

The chain is built from TRBV14 and TRBJ2-1; 10 nucleotides agree with TRBD1. V lost 4 bases to trimming and J lost 3 bases; unmatched junction nucleotides: 0. The CDR3 length is 14 residues. Germline-derived CDR1 and CDR2 are SGHDN and FVKESK. The CDR3 region is CASSRDRGYNEQFF. The CDR3 region has the DNA TGTGCCAGCAGCCGGGACAGGGGCTACAATGAGCAGTTCTTC.

This rearrangement joins TRBV9 to TRBJ2-5; maybe TRBD2 (5 bases). The germline CDR1 and CDR2 sequences are SGDLS and YYNGEE. With 4 bases removed from V and 2 bases from J, the gap between germline ends came to 18 bases. This CDR3 comprises 16 residues. Here the CDR3 DNA reads TGTGCCAGCAGCTCCCATATATCAGCGGTTCAAGAGACCCAGTACTTC. Its translation is CASSSHISAVQETQYF.

The chain employs TRBV13 and TRBJ2-1; TRBD2 matches 8 bases. V lost 1 base, J lost 12 bases, and 8 bases stayed unmatched. CDR3 length equals 14 residues. Germline CDR1 PRHDT, CDR2 FYEKMQ (reference sequence). As DNA, the CDR3 is TGTGCCAGCAGCTTAGCCCCAGCGGGAGAGCGGCAGTTCTTC. As protein: CASSLAPAGERQFF. Using reference TRBV13 and TRBJ2-1 for the parts outside the CDR3, the full variable domain is AAGVIQSPRHLIKEKRETATLKCYPIPRHDTVYWYQQGPGQDPQFLISFYEKMQSDKGSIPDRFSAQQFSDYHSELNMSSLELGDSALYFCASSLAPAGERQFFGPGTRLTVL.

This chain's CDR3 is CASTHGLAGESGELFF. The CDR3 nucleotides are TGTGCCAGCACTCACGGACTAGCGGGAGAGTCCGGGGAGCTGTTTTTT. The chain employs TRBV6-6 and TRBJ2-2; TRBD2 matches at 13 bases. The CDR3 is 16 residues long. The J segment lost 6 bases and the V segment lost 7 bases, leaving 8 bases of the junction unmatched. Germline V gene sequence: CDR1 MNHNY, CDR2 SVGAGI (reference sequence).

V and J are TRBV7-2 and TRBJ2-3, with 11 bases matching TRBD2. Trimming cost V 5 bases and J 2 bases; bases outside gene matches: 6. Germline V lookup: CDR1 SGHTA, CDR2 FQGNSA. The CDR3 sequence is 16 residues long. The CDR3 reads CASSVPGLADTDTQYF. The DNA of the CDR3 is TGTGCCAGCAGCGTACCGGGACTAGCGGACACAGATACGCAGTATTTT.

The chain combines TRBV4-1 with TRBJ2-7; D perhaps matches TRBD1 (6 bases). The CDR3 covers 15 residues. Per germline, CDR1 MGHRA and CDR2 YSYEKL. V lost 3 bases and J lost 0, with 12 bases in between. The CDR3 DNA reads TGCGCCAGCAGCCATGCAGGGGAAGGCTCCTACGAGCAGTACTTC. Protein: CASSHAGEGSYEQYF.

The rearrangement links TRBV13 to TRBJ1-4, with D hard to call. Trimming shortened V by 2 bases and J by 7 bases, and 5 bases separated the two germline ends. CDR1 and CDR2 from the germline V gene are PRHDT and FYEKMQ (reference sequence). There are 12 residues in the CDR3. CDR3: CASSLFREKLFF. DNA of the CDR3: TGTGCCAGCAGCTTATTTCGTGAAAAACTGTTTTTT.